One sample yielded the 2 T cell receptor beta chains listed below, sequenced in a study of OX40 agonist ivuxolimab in advanced cancers. Sequenced by immunoSEQ multiplex PCR; TCRdb stores in-frame clones only, minus some. The data hold some 70,000 clones, with approximately 89% observed a single time. Sequences were derived from CD4+ or CD8+ T cells sorted from blood, sampled in a trial of the OX40 agonist ivuxolimab. These receptor sequences come from an adult with an advanced solid tumor such as melanoma, head and neck, liver or kidney cancer.

The chain is built from TRBV2 and TRBJ2-3; D uncertain. V gave up 7 bases and J gave up 0 bases, with 14 bases separating them. Looked up from germline, CDR1 is SNHLY and CDR2 is FYNNEI. This CDR3 spans 15 amino acids. CDR3 residues: CASTENGLSTDTQYF. As DNA, the CDR3 is TGTGCCAGCACGGAGAACGGCTTAAGCACAGATACGCAGTATTTT.

This sequence joins TRBV19 and TRBJ2-2; D gene ambiguous. Germline lookup yields CDR1 LNHDA and CDR2 SQIVND (reference sequence). The CDR3 extends over 15 amino acids. Deletions cut 4 bases from V and 2 bases from J, with 11 bases between. The CDR3 DNA sequence: TGTGCCAGTAGTACCCTGGGCTCAAACACCGGGGAGCTGTTTTTT. It translates to CASSTLGSNTGELFF.